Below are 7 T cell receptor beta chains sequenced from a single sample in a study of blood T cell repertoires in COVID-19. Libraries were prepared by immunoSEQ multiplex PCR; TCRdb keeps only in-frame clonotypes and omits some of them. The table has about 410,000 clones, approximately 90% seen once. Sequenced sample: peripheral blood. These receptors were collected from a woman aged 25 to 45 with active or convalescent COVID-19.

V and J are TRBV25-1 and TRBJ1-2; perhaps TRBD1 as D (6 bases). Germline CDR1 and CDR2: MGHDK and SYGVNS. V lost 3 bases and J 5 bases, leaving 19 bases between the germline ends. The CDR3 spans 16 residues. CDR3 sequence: CASSDETGRYLYGYTF. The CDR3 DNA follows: TGTGCCAGCAGTGATGAAACAGGGCGATACCTTTATGGCTACACCTTC.

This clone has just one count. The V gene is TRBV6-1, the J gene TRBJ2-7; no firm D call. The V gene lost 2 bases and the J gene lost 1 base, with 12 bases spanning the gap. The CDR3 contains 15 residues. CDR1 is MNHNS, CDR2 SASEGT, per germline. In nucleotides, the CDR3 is TGTGCCAGCAGTGAACTTCCTAGTCCGTCCTACGAGCAGTACTTC. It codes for CASSELPSPSYEQYF.

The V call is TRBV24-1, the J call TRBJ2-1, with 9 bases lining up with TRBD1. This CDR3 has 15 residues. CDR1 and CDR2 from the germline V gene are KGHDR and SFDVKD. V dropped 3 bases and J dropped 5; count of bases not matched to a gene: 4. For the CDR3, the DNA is TGTGCCACCAGTGATCCACGGACAGGGGACAATGAGCAGTTCTTC. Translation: CATSDPRTGDNEQFF.

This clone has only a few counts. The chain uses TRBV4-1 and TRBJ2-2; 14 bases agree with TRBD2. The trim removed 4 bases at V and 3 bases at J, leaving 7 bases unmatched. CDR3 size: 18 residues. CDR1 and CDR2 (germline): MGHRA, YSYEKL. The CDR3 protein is CASSPSPGLAGDTGELFF. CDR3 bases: TGCGCCAGCAGCCCCAGTCCGGGACTAGCGGGAGACACCGGGGAGCTGTTTTTT.

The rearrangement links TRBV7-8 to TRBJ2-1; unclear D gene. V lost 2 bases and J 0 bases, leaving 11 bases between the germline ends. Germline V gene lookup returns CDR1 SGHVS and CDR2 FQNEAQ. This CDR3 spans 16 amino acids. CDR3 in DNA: TGTGCCAGCAGCTTAAGTCGGGTGCGCTCCTACAATGAGCAGTTCTTC. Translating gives CASSLSRVRSYNEQFF.

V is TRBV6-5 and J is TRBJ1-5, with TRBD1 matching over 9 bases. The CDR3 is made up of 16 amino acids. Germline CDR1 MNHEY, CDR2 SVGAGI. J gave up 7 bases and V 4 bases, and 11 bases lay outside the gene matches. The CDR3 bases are TGTGCCAGCAGTTCAGCCGGGACAGGGCTTGGGCAGCCCCAGCATTTT. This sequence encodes CASSSAGTGLGQPQHF.

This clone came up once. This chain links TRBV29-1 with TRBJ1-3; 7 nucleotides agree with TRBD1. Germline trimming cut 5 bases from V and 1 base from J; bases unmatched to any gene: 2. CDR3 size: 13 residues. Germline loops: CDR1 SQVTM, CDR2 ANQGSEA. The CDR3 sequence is CSVKQGSGNTIYF. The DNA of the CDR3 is TGCAGCGTTAAACAGGGGTCTGGAAACACCATATATTTT. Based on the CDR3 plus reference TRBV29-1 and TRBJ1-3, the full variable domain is SAVISQKPSRDICQRGTSLTIQCQVDSQVTMMFWYRQQPGQSLTLIATANQGSEATYESGFVIDKFPISRPNLTFSTLTVSNMSPEDSSIYLCSVKQGSGNTIYFGEGSWLTVV.